The present T cell receptor beta chain was sequenced within a study of T cell responses to AZD1222 COVID-19 vaccine. Second-dose schedules of about 4 or about 12 weeks were combined. Measured with immunoSEQ multiplex PCR; TCRdb has only the in-frame clones, and not every one. This sample yields roughly 99,000 clones, of which approximately 89% are seen a single time; 7.5% to 9.5% belongs to the top ten. Findings of the study overall: Baseline seropositivity characterized only a handful of AZD1222 recipients. Spike-specific TCR repertoires showed rising breadth and depth after two AZD1222 doses. The donors showed a predominance of white British ancestry and of females, with possible underestimation of clonal diversity.

About this clone itself: What it recognizes is unknown.

The germline gives CDR1 SQVTM, CDR2 ANQGSEA. V lost 3 bases and J 1 base, leaving 24 bases between the germline ends. The CDR3 spans 18 residues. This clonotype originated in an adult who received the AZD1222 COVID-19 vaccine. The chain is built from TRBV29-1 and TRBJ1-1; TRBD1 is a possible D gene (5 bases). The sample in question was peripheral blood, obtained 28 days after the second AZD1222 dose. CDR3 region: CSVDPHWGGLSRNTEAFF. The CDR3 coding sequence is TGCAGCGTTGACCCCCACTGGGGCGGACTTTCAAGGAACACTGAAGCTTTCTTT.